This TCR beta chain came from a study of long-term antiretroviral therapy in people with HIV. General study points: In samples taken after ART, diversity increased but remained below transplant donor control levels.

Germline CDR1 is LNHDA and CDR2 is SQIVND (reference sequence). The V and J ends lost 4 bases and 11 bases respectively, with 17 bases between them. The CDR3 is made up of 13 amino acids. Version v3.0 of the immunoSEQ assay ran at survey level. Generated by immunoSEQ multiplex PCR, the TCRdb table keeps only in-frame clones and is missing some. The data hold tens of thousands of clones, with 76% observed a single time. The samples comprised about 1-10 million cryopreserved PBMC ahead of DNA extraction. Comment on this clone: Its antigen remains unknown.

The TCR sequence derives from a woman between 35 and 50 years old with HIV. The rearrangement links TRBV19 to TRBJ1-1, with D perhaps TRBD1 (5 bases). This material consisted of unsorted PBMCs, taken 1.1 years before starting antiretroviral therapy. This CDR3 is CASSTNQGFGAFF. The CDR3 DNA sequence: TGTGCCAGTAGTACCAACCAGGGTTTCGGGGCTTTCTTT.